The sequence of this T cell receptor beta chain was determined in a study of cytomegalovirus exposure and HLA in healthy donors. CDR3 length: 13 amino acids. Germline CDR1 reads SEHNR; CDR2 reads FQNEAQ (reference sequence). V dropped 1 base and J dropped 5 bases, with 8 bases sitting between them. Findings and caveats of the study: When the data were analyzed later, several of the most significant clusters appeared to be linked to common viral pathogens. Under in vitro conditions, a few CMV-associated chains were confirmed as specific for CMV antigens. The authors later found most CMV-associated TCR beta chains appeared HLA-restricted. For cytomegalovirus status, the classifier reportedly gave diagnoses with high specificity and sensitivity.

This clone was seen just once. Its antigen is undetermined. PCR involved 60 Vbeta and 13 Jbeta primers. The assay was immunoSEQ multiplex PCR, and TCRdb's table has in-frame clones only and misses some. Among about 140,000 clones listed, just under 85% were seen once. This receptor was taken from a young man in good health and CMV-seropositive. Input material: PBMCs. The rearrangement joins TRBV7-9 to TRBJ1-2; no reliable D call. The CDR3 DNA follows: TGTGCCAGCAGCTTAGTATCAGAATATGGCTACACCTTC. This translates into CASSLVSEYGYTF.